This TCR beta chain was captured in a study of T cells in Graves' hyperthyroidism and ophthalmopathy. Background on the study: The authors collected peripheral blood at initial diagnosis, before any treatment. Study observations and caveats: By a 13 V-J model, ophthalmopathy was set apart from stable hyperthyroidism.

On this clonotype: The antigen is undetermined.

Inclusion characteristics of ophthalmopathy patients comprised a Clinical Activity Score of at least 3, a NOSPECS grade of at least 4, and duration under 3 months. The authors took PBMCs from 10 ml fresh peripheral blood. Trimming took 1 base from V and 7 from J; bases not matched to a gene: 7. This CDR3 has 15 residues. Template material for amplifying TCR beta CDR3 regions consisted of RNA transcripts. RT-PCR in the first round (using the HTBI primer set) targeted the TCR CDR3. A single record per CDR3 protein comes from TCRdb applying MiXCR to the multiplex PCR reads. The sample holds 450,000 to 550,000 distinct CDR3 sequences; approximately 25% are singletons and the top ten take roughly 10%.

The clonotype was recovered from a woman aged 25 to 39 with Graves' ophthalmopathy. This chain connects TRBV12-3 or TRBV12-4 to TRBJ1-2; TRBD1 aligns across 9 bases. Sequencing was carried out using blood. The CDR3 nucleotides read TGTGCCAGCAGTTTAGTCGGGACAGGGCACTGTGGCTACACCTTC. Translation gives CASSLVGTGHCGYTF.